The source of this TCR beta chain is a study of early stage breast cancer tumors. Across the study: Each sample averaged around 9.4-fold read coverage. Study results and caveats: Tumors had 2.5 to 3-fold higher T cell density and higher clonality than adjacent normal breast tissue. Most shared enriched TCRB sequences were commonly generated ones.

This clone is a singleton in its sample. Its antigen is as yet unknown. TCRdb's table, derived via immunoSEQ multiplex PCR, lists solely in-frame clones and lacks some. The sample includes about 29,000 clones, roughly 86% of them seen just once. This sequence was found in a person aged 45 to 59 with breast cancer. The source material was blood.

CDR3 bases: TGTGCCAGCAGTACAGGGGTGTCACCCCTCCACTTT. This encodes CASSTGVSPLHF. The rearrangement uses TRBV2 and TRBJ1-6; 7 positions match TRBD1. Germline assignment: CDR1 SNHLY and CDR2 FYNNEI. The V and J ends lost 5 bases and 10 bases, in that order; junction bases with no gene match: 2. This CDR3 contains 12 residues.